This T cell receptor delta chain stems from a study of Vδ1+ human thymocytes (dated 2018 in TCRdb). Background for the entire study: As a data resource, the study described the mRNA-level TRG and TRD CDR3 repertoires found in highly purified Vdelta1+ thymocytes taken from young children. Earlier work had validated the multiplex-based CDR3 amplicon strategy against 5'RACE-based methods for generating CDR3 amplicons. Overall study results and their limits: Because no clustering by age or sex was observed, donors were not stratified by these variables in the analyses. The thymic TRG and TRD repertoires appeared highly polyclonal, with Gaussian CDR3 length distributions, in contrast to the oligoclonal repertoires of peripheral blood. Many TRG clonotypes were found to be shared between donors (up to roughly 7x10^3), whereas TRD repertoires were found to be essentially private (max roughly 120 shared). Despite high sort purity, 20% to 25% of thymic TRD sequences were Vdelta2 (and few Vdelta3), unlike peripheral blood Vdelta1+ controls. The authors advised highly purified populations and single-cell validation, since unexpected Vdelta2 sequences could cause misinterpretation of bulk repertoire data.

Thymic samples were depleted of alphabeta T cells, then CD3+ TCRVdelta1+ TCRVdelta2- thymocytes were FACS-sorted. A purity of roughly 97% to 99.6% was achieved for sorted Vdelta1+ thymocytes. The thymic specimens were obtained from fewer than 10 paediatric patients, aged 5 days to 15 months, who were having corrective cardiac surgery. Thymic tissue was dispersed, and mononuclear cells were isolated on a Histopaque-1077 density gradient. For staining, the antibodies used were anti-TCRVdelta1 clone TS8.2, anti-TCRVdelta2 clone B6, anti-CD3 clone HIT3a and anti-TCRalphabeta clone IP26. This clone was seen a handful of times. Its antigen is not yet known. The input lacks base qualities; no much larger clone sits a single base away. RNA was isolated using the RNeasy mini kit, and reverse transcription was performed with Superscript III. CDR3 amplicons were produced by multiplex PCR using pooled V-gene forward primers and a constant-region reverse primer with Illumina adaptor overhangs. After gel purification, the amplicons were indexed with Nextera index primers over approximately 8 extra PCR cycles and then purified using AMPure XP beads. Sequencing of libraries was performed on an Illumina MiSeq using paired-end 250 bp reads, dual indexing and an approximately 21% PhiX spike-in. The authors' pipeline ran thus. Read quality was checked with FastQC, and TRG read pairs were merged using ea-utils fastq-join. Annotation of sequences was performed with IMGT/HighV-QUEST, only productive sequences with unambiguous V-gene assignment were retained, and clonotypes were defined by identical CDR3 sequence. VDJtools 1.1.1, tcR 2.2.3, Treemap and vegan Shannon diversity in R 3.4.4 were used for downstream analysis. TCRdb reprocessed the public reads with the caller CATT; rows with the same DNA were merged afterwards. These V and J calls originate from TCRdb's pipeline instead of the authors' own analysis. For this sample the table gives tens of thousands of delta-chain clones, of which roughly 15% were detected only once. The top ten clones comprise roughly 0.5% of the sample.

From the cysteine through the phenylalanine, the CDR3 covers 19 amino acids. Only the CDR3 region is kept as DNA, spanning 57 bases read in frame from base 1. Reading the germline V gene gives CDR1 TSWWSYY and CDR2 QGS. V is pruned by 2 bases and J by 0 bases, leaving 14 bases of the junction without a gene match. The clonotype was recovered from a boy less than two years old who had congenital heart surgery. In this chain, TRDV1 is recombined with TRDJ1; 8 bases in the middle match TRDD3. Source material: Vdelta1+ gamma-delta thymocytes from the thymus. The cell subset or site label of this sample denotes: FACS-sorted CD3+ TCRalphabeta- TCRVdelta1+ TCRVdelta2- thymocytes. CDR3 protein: CALGEGPGIPKMYTDKLIF. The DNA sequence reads TGTGCTCTTGGGGAAGGACCGGGGATACCAAAAATGTACACCGATAAACTCATCTTT.